Listed below are T cell receptor beta chains from one sample, sequenced in a study of cytomegalovirus exposure and HLA in healthy donors. Clones were sequenced by immunoSEQ multiplex PCR, and TCRdb holds only the in-frame ones, with some missing. The table records over 200,000 clones, 78% of them present only once. Sequencing was carried out using PBMCs. The source is a male donor in good health and CMV-seronegative. The conserved cysteine and the conserved F or W are not part of the CDR3 here. Each record gives: J gene, V gene, CDR3 protein.

TRBJ2-7	TRBV29-1	SVAGTGGGEQY
TRBJ2-1	TRBV5-1	ASSWTGLANNEQF
TRBJ2-1	TRBV6-5	ASTSGMSSYNEQF
NA	TRBV5-6	ASGSGSYEQY
TRBJ2-2	TRBV6-1	ASSTYPNTGELF
TRBJ2-1	TRBV7-2	ASSLFAGPSNEQF
TRBJ2-3	TRBV7-6	ASSLLGSGGFGTDTQY
TRBJ1-1	TRBV6-4	ASSETWSTEAF
TRBJ2-3	TRBV2	ASTRDRGRDTQY
TRBJ1-1	TRBV2	ASRERQGVGTEAF
TRBJ2-5	TRBV5-4	ASSSPSGEKETQY
TRBJ1-4	TRBV18	ASSPGQGGTNEKLF
TRBJ2-1	TRBV28	ASSSTAGSYNEQF
TRBJ2-7	TRBV7-2	ASTISGRLTYEQY
TRBJ2-5	TRBV10-3	AIRGTGLETQY
TRBJ1-5	TRBV5-1	ASSGQPNQPQH
TRBJ1-1	TRBV5-6	ASSDKTGASPTEAF
TRBJ1-4	TRBV6-1	ASRGGPGQGADGPFEKLF
TRBJ2-1	TRBV18	ASSPGTSGSSSYNEQF
TRBJ2-7	TRBV18	ASSPTSGKHYEQY
TRBJ2-2	TRBV21-1	ASSKARGNTGELF
TRBJ2-1	TRBV5-1	ASRLAGGQPHEQF
TRBJ2-1	TRBV6-5	ASSYVAGDRNEQF
TRBJ2-2	TRBV28	ASSWGRRTGELF
TRBJ2-7	TRBV5-1	ASSVGGLGQEQY
TRBJ2-7	TRBV14	ASSQVLDGVYYEQY
NA	TRBV29-1	SVEGGNLPSYEQY
TRBJ2-3	TRBV18	ASSLGQGPTDTQY
TRBJ1-4	TRBV28	ASSPGTGVSNEKLF
TRBJ1-1	TRBV4-1	ASSLGQAGNTEAF
TRBJ1-5	TRBV28	ASNGQTNNQPQH
TRBJ2-5	TRBV7-9	SSTSRVTPETQY
TRBJ1-5	TRBV10-2	ASTPGGSNQPQH
TRBJ2-7	TRBV29-1	SGGQGVSYEQY
TRBJ2-7	TRBV19	ASSTQRGPSYEQY
TRBJ1-5	TRBV6-5	ASSYGRNQSQH
TRBJ1-3	TRBV5-1	ASSLNALSSSGNTIY
TRBJ2-6	TRBV6-5	ASGPLSGANVLT
TRBJ2-3	TRBV29-1	SVFKPTGGVTDTQY
TRBJ2-1	TRBV19	ASSMTGFTRFEQF
TRBJ2-3	TRBV5-6	ASSFVLGAGRTTDTQY
TRBJ2-7	TRBV6-1	ASSEGPSGSSYEQY
TRBJ1-1	TRBV2	ASSGGPMNTEAF
TRBJ2-2	TRBV19	ASSIEVGATTGELF
TRBJ1-1	TRBV6-1	ASSSSAEAF
TRBJ1-3	TRBV27	ASSKQGAHGNTIY
TRBJ2-6	TRBV11-3	ASSPGQGLGANVLT
TRBJ2-1	TRBV6-8	ASSYVTGRASDNEQF